This T cell receptor beta chain was profiled in a study of human T cells and chemical hapten exposure. This clonotype has only a few counts. The antigen is not known. Whole-study results and caveats: A positive correlation with patch test score was shown by PT1 expanded TCR counts.

Indicated time point: patch test 1, 2 weeks after DPC sensitization. Treatment reported: therapeutic diphenylcyclopropenone sensitization with weekly scalp DPC. Germline loops: CDR1 SQVTM, CDR2 ANQGSEA. Trimming took off 8 bases at V and 10 bases at J, with 20 bases between the two ends. The CDR3 is 12 amino acids. Using its own MiXCR run on the RACE reads, TCRdb lists one record per CDR3 protein. This sample has roughly 190,000 distinct CDR3 sequences; about a fifth occur once, and the top ten carry over 6.5%. The TCR was taken from a woman aged 45-59 years with alopecia areata. Some clones in this sample may be carry-over from other donors' samples. This sample comprised whole blood, obtained in connection with sensitization to the hapten diphenylcyclopropenone (DPC). The V call is TRBV29-1, the J call TRBJ1-1; possibly TRBD1 for D (5 bases). CDR3 in DNA: TGCAGCTTTACCTATGGGGGAAGCGGAGCTTTCTTT. It codes for CSFTYGGSGAFF. The full variable domain, in which reference TRBV29-1 and TRBJ1-1 provide the parts outside the CDR3, is SAVISQKPSRDICQRGTSLTIQCQVDSQVTMMFWYRQQPGQSLTLIATANQGSEATYESGFVIDKFPISRPNLTFSTLTVSNMSPEDSSIYLCSFTYGGSGAFFGQGTRLTVV.